The clone carrying this T cell receptor (beta chain) has just a few counts. Its specificity is not known. Next came a second PCR, run for about 7 to 11 cycles, which used a sample-barcoded 5' primer along with a J-beta primer mix. Researchers report that a template-switch adaptor with 12 random nucleotides tagged each cDNA molecule. From the 5' RACE reads, TCRdb called clonotypes with MiXCR, one entry per CDR3 protein. The sample lists approximately 800,000 distinct CDR3 sequences, around 25% occurring once. The sample belongs to a study of blood T cells in healthy people across ages. This CDR3 is 17 amino acids long. Trimming pared 0 bases from V and 2 bases from J, leaving 11 bases between. The germline gives CDR1 LGHNA, CDR2 YSLEER. Study outcomes and limitations: Fewer expanded clones and more diversity marked long-lived versus aged donors.

Separately, the same data were catalogued under a study of T cells of mothers and their children. As that report states: The study obtained over 8.5 million TCR beta CDR3 reads per mother and 2.5 million to 3.5 million per child. At a sensitivity of approximately 100 clones per million clonotypes, no persistent microchimeric T cell clones appeared.

V and J are TRBV4-3 and TRBJ2-6; D perhaps matches TRBD1 (6 bases). The receptor was derived from a boy younger than 18 in good health. The specimen was blood. The CDR3 spells CASSQETGWAGANVLTF. The CDR3, as DNA: TGCGCCAGCAGCCAAGAGACAGGCTGGGCTGGGGCCAACGTCCTGACTTTC.